Each of the 7 T cell receptor beta chains below was sequenced from the same sample in a study of OX40 agonist ivuxolimab in advanced cancers. The method was immunoSEQ multiplex PCR; TCRdb's version includes in-frame clones alone and lacks a portion of them. The data contain approximately 77,000 clones, about 89% of them seen just once; the ten biggest clones take up just over 14%. Sequenced here: CD4+ or CD8+ T cells sorted from blood, sampled in a trial of the OX40 agonist ivuxolimab. These receptors were collected from an adult with an advanced solid tumor such as melanoma, head and neck, liver or kidney cancer.

This rearrangement joins TRBV4-3 to TRBJ2-2; TRBD2 matches 9 bases. The CDR3 covers 16 residues. CDR1 LGHNA and CDR2 YSLEER come from the germline V gene. Trimming removed 1 base from V and 4 bases from J; junction bases left unmatched: 4. CDR3 DNA sequence: TGCGCCAGCAGCCAAGGTCTAGCGGGAAGCACCGGGGAGCTGTTTTTT. It encodes CASSQGLAGSTGELFF.

This chain uses TRBV15 with TRBJ2-5; D may be TRBD1 (5 bases). V lost 5 bases and J 1 base, leaving 8 bases between the germline ends. Germline V gene sequence: CDR1 LNHNV, CDR2 YYDKDF (reference sequence). The CDR3 spans 13 residues. The CDR3 loop reads CATSWTLQETQYF. The DNA of the CDR3 is TGTGCCACCAGCTGGACACTCCAAGAGACCCAGTACTTC.

The genes are TRBV6-5 and TRBJ2-5; D may be TRBD2 (6 bases). V lost 2 bases to trimming and J lost 6 bases, with 10 bases between them. Looked up from germline, CDR1 is MNHEY and CDR2 is SVGAGI. This CDR3 region has 13 residues. In DNA form, the CDR3 reads TGTGCCAGCAGTTACGCGGGGTGGAAGACCCAGTACTTC. Translated, it gives CASSYAGWKTQYF.

CDR3 in DNA: TGTGCCTGGAGTGTAAGGGTTACCACAGATACGCAGTATTTT. Amino acids: CAWSVRVTTDTQYF. This rearrangement joins TRBV30 to TRBJ2-3; D gene unclear. This CDR3 is built from 14 residues. V lost 0 bases and J lost 2, with 9 bases in between. The germline gives CDR1 GTSNPN, CDR2 SVGIG (reference sequence).

The chain couples TRBV7-8 to TRBJ2-5; perhaps TRBD1 as D (6 bases). This CDR3 region has 14 residues. With 4 bases removed from V and 0 bases from J, the gap between germline ends came to 9 bases. CDR1 is SGHVS and CDR2 is FQNEAQ in the germline V gene. CDR3 sequence reads: CASSWGLYQETQYF. CDR3 nucleotide sequence: TGTGCCAGCAGCTGGGGGCTGTACCAAGAGACCCAGTACTTC.

The V and J genes are TRBV19 and TRBJ2-2, with unresolved D. This CDR3 is 13 amino acids long. Germline V gene lookup returns CDR1 LNHDA and CDR2 SQIVND (reference sequence). Trimming removed 6 bases at V and 1 base at J, with 6 bases between. The CDR3 DNA sequence: TGTGCCAGTAGAGACAAGAACACCGGGGAGCTGTTTTTT. Its translation: CASRDKNTGELFF.

The J gene is TRBJ2-3, the V gene TRBV10-3; no clear D gene. The CDR3 is 12 amino acids. Germline assignment: CDR1 ENHRY and CDR2 SYGVKD. V gave up 5 bases and J gave up 4 bases, with 7 bases separating them. The chain's CDR3 is CAISNLADTQYF. Written as DNA, the CDR3 is TGTGCCATCAGTAACCTAGCAGATACGCAGTATTTT.